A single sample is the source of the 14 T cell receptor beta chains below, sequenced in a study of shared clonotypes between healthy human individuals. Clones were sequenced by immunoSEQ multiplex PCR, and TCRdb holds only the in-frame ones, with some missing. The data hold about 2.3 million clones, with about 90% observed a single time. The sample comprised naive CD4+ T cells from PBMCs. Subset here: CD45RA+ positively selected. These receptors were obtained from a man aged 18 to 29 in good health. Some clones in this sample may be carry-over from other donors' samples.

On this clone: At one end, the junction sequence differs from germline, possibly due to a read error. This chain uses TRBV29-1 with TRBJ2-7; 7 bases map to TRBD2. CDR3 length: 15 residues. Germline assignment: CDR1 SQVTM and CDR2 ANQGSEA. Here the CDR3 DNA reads TGCAGCGTCGAAGGGTTGGCGGGAGCCGATCACGAGCAGTACTTC. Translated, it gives CSVEGLAGADHEQYF.

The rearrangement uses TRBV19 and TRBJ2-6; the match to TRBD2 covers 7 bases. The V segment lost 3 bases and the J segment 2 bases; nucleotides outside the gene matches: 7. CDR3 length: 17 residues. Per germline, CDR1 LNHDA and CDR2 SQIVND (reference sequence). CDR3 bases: TGTGCCAGTAGTATCGGAAAGGGGAGGGCTGGGGCCAACGTCCTGACTTTC. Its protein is CASSIGKGRAGANVLTF.

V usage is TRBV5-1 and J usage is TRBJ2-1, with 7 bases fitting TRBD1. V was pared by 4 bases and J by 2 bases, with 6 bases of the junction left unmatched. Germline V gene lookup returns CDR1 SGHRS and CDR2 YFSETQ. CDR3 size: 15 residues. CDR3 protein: CASSLTGVTYNEQFF. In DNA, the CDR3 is TGCGCCAGCAGCCTCACAGGGGTGACCTACAATGAGCAGTTCTTC.

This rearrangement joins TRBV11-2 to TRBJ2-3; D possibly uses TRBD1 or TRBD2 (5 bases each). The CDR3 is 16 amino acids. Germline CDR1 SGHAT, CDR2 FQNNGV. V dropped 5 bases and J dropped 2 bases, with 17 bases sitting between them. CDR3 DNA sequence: TGTGCCAGCAGCCCACGAGGGGCAGGGTTCACAGATACGCAGTATTTT. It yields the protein CASSPRGAGFTDTQYF. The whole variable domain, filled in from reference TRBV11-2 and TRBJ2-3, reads EAGVAQSPRYKIIEKRQSVAFWCNPISGHATLYWYQQILGQGPKLLIQFQNNGVVDDSQLPKDRFSAERLKGVDSTLKIQPAKLEDSAVYLCASSPRGAGFTDTQYFGPGTRLTVL.

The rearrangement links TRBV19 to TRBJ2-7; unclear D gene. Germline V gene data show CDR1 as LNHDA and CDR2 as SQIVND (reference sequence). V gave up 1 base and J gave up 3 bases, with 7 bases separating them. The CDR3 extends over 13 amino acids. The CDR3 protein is CASSIVSSYEQYF. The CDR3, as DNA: TGTGCCAGTAGTATAGTTTCGAGCTACGAGCAGTACTTC.

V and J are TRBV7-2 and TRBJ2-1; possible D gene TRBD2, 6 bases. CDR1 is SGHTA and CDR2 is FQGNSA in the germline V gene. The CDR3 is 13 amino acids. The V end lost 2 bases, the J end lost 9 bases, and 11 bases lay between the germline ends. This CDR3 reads CASSLQIGGEQFF. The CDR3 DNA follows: TGTGCCAGCAGCTTACAGATCGGGGGTGAGCAGTTCTTC.

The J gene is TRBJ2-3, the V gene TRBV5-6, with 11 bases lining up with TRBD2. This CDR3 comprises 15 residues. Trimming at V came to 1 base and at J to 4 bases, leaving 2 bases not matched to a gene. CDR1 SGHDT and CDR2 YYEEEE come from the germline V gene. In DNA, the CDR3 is TGTGCCAGCAGCTTGACTAGCGGGAGTCCAGATACGCAGTATTTT. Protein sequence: CASSLTSGSPDTQYF.

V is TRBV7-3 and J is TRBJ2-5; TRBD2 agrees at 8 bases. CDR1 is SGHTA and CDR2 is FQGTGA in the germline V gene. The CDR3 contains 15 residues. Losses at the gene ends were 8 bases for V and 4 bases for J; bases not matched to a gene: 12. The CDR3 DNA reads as TGTGCCAGCGCACCTACCAGCGGGAGAAGAGAGACCCAGTACTTC. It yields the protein CASAPTSGRRETQYF.

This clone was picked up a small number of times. The CDR3 here is CASSLLELNQPQHF. CDR3 sequence (DNA): TGTGCCAGCAGCTTACTGGAGCTAAATCAGCCCCAGCATTTT. The V gene is TRBV7-2, the J gene TRBJ1-5; D remains ambiguous. The V end was cut by 2 bases, the J end by 4 bases, with 9 bases between. Germline assignment: CDR1 SGHTA and CDR2 FQGNSA. The CDR3 loop spans 14 amino acids.

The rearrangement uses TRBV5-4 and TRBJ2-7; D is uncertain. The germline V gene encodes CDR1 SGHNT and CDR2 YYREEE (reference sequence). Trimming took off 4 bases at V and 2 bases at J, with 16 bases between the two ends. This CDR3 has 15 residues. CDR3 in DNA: TGTGCCAGCAGCCCAAGGGCAGCTGATACCTACGAGCAGTACTTC. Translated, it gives CASSPRAADTYEQYF.

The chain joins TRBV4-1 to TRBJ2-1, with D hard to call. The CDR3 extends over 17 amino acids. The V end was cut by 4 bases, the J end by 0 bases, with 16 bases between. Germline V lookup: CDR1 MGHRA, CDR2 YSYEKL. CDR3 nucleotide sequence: TGCGCCAGCAGCCCCCTTCGGCTGACAAACTCCTACAATGAGCAGTTCTTC. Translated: CASSPLRLTNSYNEQFF.

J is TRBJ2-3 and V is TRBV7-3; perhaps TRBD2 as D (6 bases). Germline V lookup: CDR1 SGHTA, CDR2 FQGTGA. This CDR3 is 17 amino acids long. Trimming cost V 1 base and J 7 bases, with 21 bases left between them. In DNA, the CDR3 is TGTGCCAGCAGCTTAAGGGGGACTGGGGCAAACCTGAATACGCAGTATTTT. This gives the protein CASSLRGTGANLNTQYF.

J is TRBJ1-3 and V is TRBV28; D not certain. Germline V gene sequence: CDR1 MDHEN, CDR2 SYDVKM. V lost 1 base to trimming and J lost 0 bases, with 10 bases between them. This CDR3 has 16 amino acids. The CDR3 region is CASSLSSGGSGNTIYF. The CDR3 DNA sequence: TGTGCCAGCAGTTTATCCTCCGGCGGCTCTGGAAACACCATATATTTT.

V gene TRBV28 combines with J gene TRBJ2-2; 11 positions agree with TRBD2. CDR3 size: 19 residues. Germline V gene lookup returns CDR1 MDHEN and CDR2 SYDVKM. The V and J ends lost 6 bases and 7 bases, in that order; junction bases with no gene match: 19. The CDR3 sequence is CASSLASGRNFLRFGELFF. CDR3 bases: TGTGCCAGCAGCCTAGCTAGCGGGAGGAATTTTTTGCGTTTCGGGGAGCTGTTTTTT.